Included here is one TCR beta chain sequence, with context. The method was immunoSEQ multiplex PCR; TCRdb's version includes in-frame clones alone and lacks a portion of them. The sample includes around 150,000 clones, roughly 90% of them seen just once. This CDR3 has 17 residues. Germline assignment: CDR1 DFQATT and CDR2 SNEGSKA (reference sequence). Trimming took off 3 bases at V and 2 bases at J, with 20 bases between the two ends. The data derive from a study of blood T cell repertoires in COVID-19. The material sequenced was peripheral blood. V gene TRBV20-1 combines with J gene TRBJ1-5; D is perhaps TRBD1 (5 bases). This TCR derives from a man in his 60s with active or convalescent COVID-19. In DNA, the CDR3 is TGCAGTGCTAGTCGGACGGGGGGTTTATCCGGCAATCAGCCCCAGCATTTT. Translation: CSASRTGGLSGNQPQHF.